This T cell receptor beta chain was identified during a study of T cells in Graves' hyperthyroidism and ophthalmopathy. Study-wide background: Peripheral blood was acquired at first diagnosis, ahead of any therapy whatsoever.

RNA transcripts were the template for amplifying TCR beta CDR3 regions. Primed by the HTBI set, a first-round RT-PCR was run on the TCR CDR3. One entry per CDR3 protein, called by TCRdb with MiXCR from the multiplex PCR reads. Among roughly 350,000 distinct CDR3 sequences listed, more than 12% were seen once. The germline V gene encodes CDR1 DFQATT and CDR2 SNEGSKA (reference sequence). V was clipped by 3 bases and J by 1 base, with 12 bases between them. This CDR3 contains 14 residues. The receptor's source is a woman under 40 with Graves' ophthalmopathy. Sequencing was carried out using blood. The chain recombines TRBV20-1 with TRBJ1-1; D is unclear. The CDR3 bases are TGCAGTGCTAGGGTCCCCCGGGGGAACACTGAAGCTTTCTTT. This encodes CSARVPRGNTEAFF.